These T cell receptor beta chains were read from a single sample in a study of CD8+ T cells in alopecia areata. Method: immunoSEQ multiplex PCR; TCRdb's copy keeps in-frame clones and lacks some. The profile shows just over 150,000 clones, 50% to 65% of them singletons. Specimen: CD8+ T cells sorted from blood, collected at week 0. These receptor sequences come from a human donor with alopecia areata. Each CDR3 is given with its conserved first and last residue. The D gene is left open where the match is weak. Only part of the rows carry a size: once, few, many, or a class if the clone is expanded.

TRBV4-3	few	.	TRBJ1-4	TGCGCCAGCAGCCATCTCAGACAGGAAAATGAAAAACTGTTTTTT	CASSHLRQENEKLFF
TRBV15	few	.	TRBJ2-3	TGTGCCACCAGCAGACAGGAGTATTTT	CATSRQEYF
TRBV7-9	.	.	TRBJ2-7	TGTGCCAGCAGCTCGGGCTTCGAGCAGTACTTC	CASSSGFEQYF
TRBV5-1	.	.	TRBJ2-6	TGCGCCAGCAGCTTCTCTGGGGCCAACGTCCTGACTTTC	CASSFSGANVLTF
TRBV6-6	.	TRBD1	TRBJ1-1	TGTGCCAGCAGTCAACTAAAACAGGGGGAAGAAGCTTTCTTT	CASSQLKQGEEAFF
TRBV4-3	few	TRBD1	TRBJ2-7	TGCGCCAGCAGCCAAGAAGGGACAGGATCCTCCTACGAGCAGTACTTC	CASSQEGTGSSYEQYF
TRBV29-1	.	.	TRBJ1-2	TGCAGCGTTGTGGGGCAGGGATCGGATGGCTACACCTTC	CSVVGQGSDGYTF
TRBV9	few	.	TRBJ1-1	TGTGCCAGCAGCGTAGCCGATGTCCAGATCAATACAAATGAAGCTTTCTTT	CASSVADVQINTNEAFF
TRBV5-1	.	.	TRBJ2-7	TGCGCCAGCAGCCGGGACAACTACGAGCAGTACTTC	CASSRDNYEQYF
TRBV7-6	.	.	TRBJ1-2	TGTGCCAGCAGCCCACGGGGGGTTCCCTATGGCTACACCTTC	CASSPRGVPYGYTF
TRBV5-1	.	.	TRBJ2-1	TGCGCCAGCAGCCGGGAAGAGGACAATGAGCAGTTCTTC	CASSREEDNEQFF
TRBV30	.	TRBD1	TRBJ1-2	TGTGCCGGAGACAGGGAAGACTATGGCTACACCTTC	CAGDREDYGYTF
TRBV29-1	.	TRBD1	TRBJ1-2	TGCAGCGTTGTTGGGACAGTCTATGGCTACACCTTC	CSVVGTVYGYTF
TRBV20-1	.	TRBD1	TRBJ1-1	TGCAGTTCCTCTCGGGACAGTGAAGCTTTCTTT	CSSSRDSEAFF
TRBV7-8	few	.	TRBJ1-2	TGTGCCAGCAGCTACCCCGGGACGGCCTATGGCTACACCTTC	CASSYPGTAYGYTF
TRBV7-3	.	.	TRBJ2-3	TGTGCCAGCAGCTTATTGGGAAGCACAGATACGCAGTATTTT	CASSLLGSTDTQYF
TRBV30	.	.	TRBJ2-2	TGTGCCTGGAGTGAAGGGGCGGGGAACACCGGGGAGCTGTTTTTT	CAWSEGAGNTGELFF
TRBV19	.	.	TRBJ2-1	TGTGCCAGTAGTATAGCCCCTGGCTACAATGAGCAGTTCTTC	CASSIAPGYNEQFF
TRBV7-9	.	.	TRBJ1-2	TGTGCCAGCAGCCCCGAGTCTGCTAACTATGGCTACACCTTC	CASSPESANYGYTF
TRBV29-1	.	TRBD1	TRBJ2-1	TGCAGCGTCGACAGGGACAATGAGCAGTTCTTC	CSVDRDNEQFF
TRBV11-2	few	.	TRBJ2-7	TGTGCCAGCAGCGAAGTCTCCTACGAGCAGTACTTC	CASSEVSYEQYF
TRBV20-1	.	.	TRBJ1-5	TGCAGTGCTATCTCGGGGGGGCCCCAGCATTTT	CSAISGGPQHF
TRBV9	few	TRBD2	TRBJ2-4	TGTGCCAGCAGCCCTACTAGCGGGGGGACCAAAAACATTCAGTACTTC	CASSPTSGGTKNIQYF
TRBV30	.	.	TRBJ1-2	TGTGCCTGGAGTGTAGGGTCGGGTAGGGATGGCTACACCTTC	CAWSVGSGRDGYTF
TRBV11-2	.	.	TRBJ1-2	TGTGCCAGCAGCCCAGACGGGACCTATGGCTACACCTTC	CASSPDGTYGYTF
TRBV4-3	.	.	TRBJ1-2	TGCGCCAGCAGCCGAGGGACACGAGAGGGCTACACCTTC	CASSRGTREGYTF
TRBV7-8	.	.	TRBJ1-5	TGTGCCAGCAGCCAAAGTTCTGGTTATCAGCCCCAGCATTTT	CASSQSSGYQPQHF
TRBV27	once	TRBD1	TRBJ2-7	TGTGCCAGCAGCGTACGACAGGGTACGGGCGAGCAGTACTTC	CASSVRQGTGEQYF
TRBV29-1	.	.	TRBJ2-3	TGCAGCGTTGAGGGCCACCCCGGAGGGGGGCTTCATATTACTAGCACAGATACGCAGTATTTT	CSVEGHPGGGLHITSTDTQYF
TRBV6-6	.	.	TRBJ2-7	TGTGCCAGCAGTTCCCCGGGCAGGGACGAGCAGTACTTC	CASSSPGRDEQYF
TRBV14	.	TRBD2	TRBJ2-1	TGTGCCAGCAGCCAAGGAGCGGGGGGGCGAAATGAGCAGTTCTTC	CASSQGAGGRNEQFF
TRBV9	once	TRBD1	TRBJ1-1	TGTGCCAGCACCAGGACAGGGGAATCTGAAGCTTTCTTT	CASTRTGESEAFF
TRBV7-3	few	TRBD1	TRBJ2-1	TGTGCCAGCAGCTTAGGACAGGGGCCTAGTAATGAGCAGTTCTTC	CASSLGQGPSNEQFF
TRBV13	.	.	TRBJ2-4	TGTGCCAGCGCGTCATTCCACGCCAAAAACATTCAGTACTTC	CASASFHAKNIQYF
TRBV5-4	.	.	TRBJ2-3	TGTGCCAGCAGGGTCTGGGGATTTGGCACAGATACGCAGTATTTT	CASRVWGFGTDTQYF
TRBV9	few	TRBD1	TRBJ2-3	TGTGCCAGCAGCGGGGGACAGGTGAATACGCAGTATTTT	CASSGGQVNTQYF
TRBV27	.	.	TRBJ1-2	TGTGCCAGCAGTTTCCGTGGGGTAGGCCGGTATGGCTACACCTTC	CASSFRGVGRYGYTF
TRBV2	.	TRBD1	TRBJ2-3	TGTGCCAGCAGCGGGGACAGGGGTTACACAGATACGCAGTATTTT	CASSGDRGYTDTQYF
TRBV15	.	TRBD1	TRBJ1-5	TGTGCCACCAGCAGCTGGGGACAGAGTCAGCCCCAGCATTTT	CATSSWGQSQPQHF
TRBV29-1	.	.	TRBJ2-3	TGCAGCGTTGAAGTGCCCAGGGGTATTTCGACAGATACGCAGTATTTT	CSVEVPRGISTDTQYF
TRBV15	.	.	TRBJ2-5	TGTGCCACCAGCAGAGTCAGAAGACAAGAGACCCAGTACTTC	CATSRVRRQETQYF
TRBV6-5	.	.	TRBJ2-3	TGTGCCAGCAGTTCGGAGGGGGGAAGCACAGATACGCAGTATTTT	CASSSEGGSTDTQYF
TRBV9	.	TRBD2	TRBJ2-7	TGTGCCAGCAGCGAAACTAGCGGCTCCTACGAGCAGTACTTC	CASSETSGSYEQYF
TRBV7-9	few	.	TRBJ2-7	TGTGCCAGCAGCCCAGAGGACACCTACGAGCAGTACTTC	CASSPEDTYEQYF
TRBV29-1	.	.	TRBJ1-2	TGCAGCGTTGAAGTTTTTGGGAACTATGGCTACACCTTC	CSVEVFGNYGYTF
TRBV2	.	.	TRBJ1-1	TGTGCCAGCACGGGAGGGGGACCTGAAGCTTTCTTT	CASTGGGPEAFF